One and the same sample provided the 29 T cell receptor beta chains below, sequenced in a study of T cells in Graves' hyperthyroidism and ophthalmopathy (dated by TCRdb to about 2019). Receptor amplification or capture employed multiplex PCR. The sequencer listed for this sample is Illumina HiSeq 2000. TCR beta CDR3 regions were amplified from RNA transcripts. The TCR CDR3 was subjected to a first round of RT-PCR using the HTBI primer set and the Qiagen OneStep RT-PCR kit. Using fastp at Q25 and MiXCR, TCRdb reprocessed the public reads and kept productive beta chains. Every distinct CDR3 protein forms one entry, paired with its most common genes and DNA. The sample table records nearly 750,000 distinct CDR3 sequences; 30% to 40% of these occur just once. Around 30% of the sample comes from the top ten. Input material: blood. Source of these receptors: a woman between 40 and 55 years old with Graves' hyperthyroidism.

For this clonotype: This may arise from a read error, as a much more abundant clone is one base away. CDR3 loop: CASSLAGDTGGLFF. The CDR3 nucleotides are TGTGCCAGCAGCTTAGCAGGGGACACCGGGGGGCTGTTTTTT. V usage is TRBV7-8 and J usage is TRBJ2-2; D may match TRBD1 or TRBD2 (6 bases each). Per the germline V gene, CDR1 is SGHVS and CDR2 is FQNEAQ. CDR3 length equals 14 residues.

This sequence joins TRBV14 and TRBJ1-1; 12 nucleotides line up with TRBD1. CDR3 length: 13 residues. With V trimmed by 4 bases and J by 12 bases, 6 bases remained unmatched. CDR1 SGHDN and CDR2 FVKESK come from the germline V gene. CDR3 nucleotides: TGTGCCAGCAGCCGGGACAGGGGGCGATTTACTTTCTTT. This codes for CASSRDRGRFTFF.

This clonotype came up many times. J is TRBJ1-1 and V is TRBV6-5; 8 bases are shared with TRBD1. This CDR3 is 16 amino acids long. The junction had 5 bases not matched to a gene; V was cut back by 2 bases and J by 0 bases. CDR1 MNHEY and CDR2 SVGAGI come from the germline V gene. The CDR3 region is CASSYEGQGLNTEAFF. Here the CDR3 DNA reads TGTGCCAGCAGTTACGAAGGACAGGGCCTGAACACTGAAGCTTTCTTT.

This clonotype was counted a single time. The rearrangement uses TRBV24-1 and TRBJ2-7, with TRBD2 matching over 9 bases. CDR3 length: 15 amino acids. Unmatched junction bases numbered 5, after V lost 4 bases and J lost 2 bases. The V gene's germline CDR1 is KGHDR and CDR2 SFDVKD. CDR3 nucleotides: TGTGCCACCAGTGACTTTAGCGGGAGAGCCTACGAGCAGTACTTC. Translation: CATSDFSGRAYEQYF.

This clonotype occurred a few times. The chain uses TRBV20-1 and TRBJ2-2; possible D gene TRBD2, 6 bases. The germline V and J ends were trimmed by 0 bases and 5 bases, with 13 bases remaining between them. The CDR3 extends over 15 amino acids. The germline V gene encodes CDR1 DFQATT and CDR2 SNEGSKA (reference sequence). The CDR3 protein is CSARDAGYETGELFF. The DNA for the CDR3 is TGCAGTGCTAGAGATGCGGGGTACGAGACCGGGGAGCTGTTTTTT.

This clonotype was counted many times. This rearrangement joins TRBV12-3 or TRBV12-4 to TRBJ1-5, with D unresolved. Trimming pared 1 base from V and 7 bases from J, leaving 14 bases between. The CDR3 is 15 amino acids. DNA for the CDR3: TGTGCCAGCAGTTTAGGCCATGAGGGTAAGCAGCCCCAGCATTTT. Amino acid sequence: CASSLGHEGKQPQHF.

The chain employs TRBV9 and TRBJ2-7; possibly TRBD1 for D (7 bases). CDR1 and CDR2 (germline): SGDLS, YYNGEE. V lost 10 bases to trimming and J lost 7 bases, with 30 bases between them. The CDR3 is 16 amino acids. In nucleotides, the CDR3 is TGTGCCTGGAGTGGGGACAGAGGCGGGAAGGCGCGTGAGCAGTACTTC. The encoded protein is CAWSGDRGGKAREQYF. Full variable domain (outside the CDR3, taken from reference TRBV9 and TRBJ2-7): DSGVTQTPKHLITATGQRVTLRCSPRSGDLSVYWYQQSLDQGLQFLIQYYNGEERAKGNILERFSAQQFPDLHSELNLSSLELGDSALYFCAWSGDRGGKAREQYFGPGTRLTVT.

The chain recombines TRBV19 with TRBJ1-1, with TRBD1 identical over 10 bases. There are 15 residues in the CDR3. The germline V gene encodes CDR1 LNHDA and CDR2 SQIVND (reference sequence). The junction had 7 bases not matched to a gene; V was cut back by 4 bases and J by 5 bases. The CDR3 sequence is CASSTRQGAYTEAFF. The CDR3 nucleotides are TGTGCCAGTAGTACCCGACAGGGGGCATATACTGAAGCTTTCTTT.

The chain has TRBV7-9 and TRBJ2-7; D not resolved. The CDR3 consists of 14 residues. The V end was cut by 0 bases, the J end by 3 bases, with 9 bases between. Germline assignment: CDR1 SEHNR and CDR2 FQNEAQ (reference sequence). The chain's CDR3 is CASSLAARFYEQYF. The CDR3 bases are TGTGCCAGCAGCTTAGCAGCCAGGTTCTACGAGCAGTACTTC.

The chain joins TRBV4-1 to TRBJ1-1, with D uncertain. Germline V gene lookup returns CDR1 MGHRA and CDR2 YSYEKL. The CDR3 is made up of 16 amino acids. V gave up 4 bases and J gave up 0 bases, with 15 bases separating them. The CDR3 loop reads CASSPGTGRVNTEAFF. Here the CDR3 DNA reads TGCGCCAGCAGCCCCGGAACCGGACGGGTGAACACTGAAGCTTTCTTT.

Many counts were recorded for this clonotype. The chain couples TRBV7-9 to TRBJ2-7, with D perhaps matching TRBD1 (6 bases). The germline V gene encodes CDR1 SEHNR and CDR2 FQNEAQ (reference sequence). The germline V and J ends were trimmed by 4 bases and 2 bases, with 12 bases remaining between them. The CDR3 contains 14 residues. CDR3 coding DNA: TGTGCCAGCAGCTATTCCGAGGGGGCCTACGAGCAGTACTTC. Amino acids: CASSYSEGAYEQYF.

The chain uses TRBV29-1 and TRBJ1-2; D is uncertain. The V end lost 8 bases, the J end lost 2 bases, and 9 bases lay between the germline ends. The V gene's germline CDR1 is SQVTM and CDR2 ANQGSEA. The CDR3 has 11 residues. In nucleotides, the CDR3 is TGCAGCTTGGGTAGGAACTATGGCTACACCTTC. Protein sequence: CSLGRNYGYTF.

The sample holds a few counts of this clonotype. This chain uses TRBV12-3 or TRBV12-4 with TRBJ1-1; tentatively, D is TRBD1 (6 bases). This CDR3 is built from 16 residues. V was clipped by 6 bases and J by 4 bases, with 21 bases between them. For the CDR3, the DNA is TGTGCCAGCAGCCCTACTGGAGGGGGGTCTGCCACTGAAGCTTTCTTT. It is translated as CASSPTGGGSATEAFF.

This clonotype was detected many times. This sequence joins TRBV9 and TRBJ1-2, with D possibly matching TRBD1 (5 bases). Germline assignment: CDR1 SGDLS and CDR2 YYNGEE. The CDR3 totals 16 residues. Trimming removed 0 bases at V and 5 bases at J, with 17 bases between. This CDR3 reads CASSVDGTANPYGYTF. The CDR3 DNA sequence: TGTGCCAGCAGCGTAGACGGGACGGCAAACCCGTATGGCTACACCTTC.

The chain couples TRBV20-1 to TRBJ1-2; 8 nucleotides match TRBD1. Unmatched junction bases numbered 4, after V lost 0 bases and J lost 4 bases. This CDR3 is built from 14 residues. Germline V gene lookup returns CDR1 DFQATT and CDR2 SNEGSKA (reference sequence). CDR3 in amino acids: CSARDAGTGYGYTF. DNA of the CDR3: TGCAGTGCTAGAGATGCCGGGACAGGCTATGGCTACACCTTC.

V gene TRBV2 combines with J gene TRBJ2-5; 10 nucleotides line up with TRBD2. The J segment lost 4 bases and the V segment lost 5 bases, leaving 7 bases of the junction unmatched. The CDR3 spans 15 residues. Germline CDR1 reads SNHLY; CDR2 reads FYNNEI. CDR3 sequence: CASSRASGSRETQYF. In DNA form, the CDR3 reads TGTGCCAGCAGTCGAGCTAGCGGGAGTCGAGAGACCCAGTACTTC.

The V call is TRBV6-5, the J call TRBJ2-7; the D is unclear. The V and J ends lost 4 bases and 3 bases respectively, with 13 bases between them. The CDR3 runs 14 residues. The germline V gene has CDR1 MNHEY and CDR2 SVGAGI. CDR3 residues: CASSSKGPSYEQYF. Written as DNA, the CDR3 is TGTGCCAGCAGTTCCAAAGGACCGAGCTACGAGCAGTACTTC.

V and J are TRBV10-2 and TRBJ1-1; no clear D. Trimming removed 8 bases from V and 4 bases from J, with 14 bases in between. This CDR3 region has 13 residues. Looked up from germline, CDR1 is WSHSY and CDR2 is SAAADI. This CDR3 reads CASSPSWSTEAFF. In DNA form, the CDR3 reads TGCGCCAGCTCACCATCTTGGAGCACTGAAGCTTTCTTT.

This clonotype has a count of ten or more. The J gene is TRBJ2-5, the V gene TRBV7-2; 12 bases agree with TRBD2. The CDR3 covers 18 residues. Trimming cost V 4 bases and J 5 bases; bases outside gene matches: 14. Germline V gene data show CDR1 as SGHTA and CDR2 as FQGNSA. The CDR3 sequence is CASSWSSGRARGGETQYF. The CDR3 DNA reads TGTGCCAGCAGCTGGTCTAGCGGGAGGGCCCGGGGTGGGGAGACCCAGTACTTC. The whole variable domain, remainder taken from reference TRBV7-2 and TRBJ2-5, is GAGVSQSPSNKVTEKGKDVELRCDPISGHTALYWYRQSLGQGLEFLIYFQGNSAPDKSGLPSDRFSAERTGGSVSTLTIQRTQQEDSAVYLCASSWSSGRARGGETQYFGPGTRLLVL.

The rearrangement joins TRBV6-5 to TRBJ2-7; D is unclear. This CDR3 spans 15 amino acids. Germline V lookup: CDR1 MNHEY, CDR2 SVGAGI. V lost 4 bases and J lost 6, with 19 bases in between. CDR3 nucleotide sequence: TGTGCCAGCAGTTTCAGCTTCCAACCCGGGTCCGAGCAGTACTTC. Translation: CASSFSFQPGSEQYF.

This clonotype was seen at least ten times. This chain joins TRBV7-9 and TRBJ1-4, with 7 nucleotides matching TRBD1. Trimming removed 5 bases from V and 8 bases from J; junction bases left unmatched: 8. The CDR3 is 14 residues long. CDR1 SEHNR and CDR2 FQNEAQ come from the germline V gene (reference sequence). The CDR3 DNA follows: TGTGCCAGCAGCCAAGACAGGGCCGACGAAAAACTGTTTTTT. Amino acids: CASSQDRADEKLFF.

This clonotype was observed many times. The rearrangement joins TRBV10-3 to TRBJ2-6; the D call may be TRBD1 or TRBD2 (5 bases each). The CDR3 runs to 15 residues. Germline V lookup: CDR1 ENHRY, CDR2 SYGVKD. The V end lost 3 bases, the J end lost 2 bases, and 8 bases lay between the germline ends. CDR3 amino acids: CAISDWGTGANVLTF. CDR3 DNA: TGTGCCATCAGTGACTGGGGGACTGGGGCCAACGTCCTGACTTTC.

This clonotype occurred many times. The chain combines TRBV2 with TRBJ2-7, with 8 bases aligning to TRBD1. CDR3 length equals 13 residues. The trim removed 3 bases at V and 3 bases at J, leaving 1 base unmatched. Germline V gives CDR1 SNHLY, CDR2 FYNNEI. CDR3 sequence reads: CASSDDRGYEQYF. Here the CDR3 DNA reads TGTGCCAGCAGTGACGACAGGGGCTACGAGCAGTACTTC. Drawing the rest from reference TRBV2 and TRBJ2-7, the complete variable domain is EPEVTQTPSHQVTQMGQEVILRCVPISNHLYFYWYRQILGQKVEFLVSFYNNEISEKSEIFDDQFSVERPDGSNFTLKIRSTKLEDSAMYFCASSDDRGYEQYFGPGTRLTVT.

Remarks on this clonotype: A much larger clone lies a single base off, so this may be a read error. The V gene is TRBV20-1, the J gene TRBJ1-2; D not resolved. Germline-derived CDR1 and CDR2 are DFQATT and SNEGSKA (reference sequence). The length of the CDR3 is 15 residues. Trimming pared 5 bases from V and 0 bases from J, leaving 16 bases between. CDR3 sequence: CSASPPGQSNYGYTF. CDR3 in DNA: TGCAGTGCTTCCCCCCCCGGGCAGTCTAACTATGGCTACACCTTC.

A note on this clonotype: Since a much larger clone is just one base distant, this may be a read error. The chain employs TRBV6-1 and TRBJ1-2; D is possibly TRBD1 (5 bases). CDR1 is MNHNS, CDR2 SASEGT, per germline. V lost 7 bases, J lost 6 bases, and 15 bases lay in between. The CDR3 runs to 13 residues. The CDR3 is CASIDAGTHGYTF. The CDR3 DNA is TGTGCCAGCATCGATGCAGGGACCCATGGCTACACCTTC.

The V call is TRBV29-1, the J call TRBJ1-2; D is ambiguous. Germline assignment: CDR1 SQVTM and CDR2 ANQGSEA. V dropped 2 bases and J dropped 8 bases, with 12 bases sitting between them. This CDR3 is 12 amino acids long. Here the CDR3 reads CSVEFRVGGYTF. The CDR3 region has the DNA TGCAGCGTTGAATTTAGAGTAGGGGGCTACACCTTC.

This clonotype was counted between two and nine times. CDR3 amino acids: CASSLDFSSYNEQFF. The CDR3 region has the DNA TGTGCCAGCAGCTTAGACTTTAGCTCCTACAATGAGCAGTTCTTC. The V gene is TRBV9, the J gene TRBJ2-1; unclear D gene. Germline loops: CDR1 SGDLS, CDR2 YYNGEE. The CDR3 is 15 amino acids. The V end was cut by 4 bases, the J end by 0 bases, with 11 bases between.

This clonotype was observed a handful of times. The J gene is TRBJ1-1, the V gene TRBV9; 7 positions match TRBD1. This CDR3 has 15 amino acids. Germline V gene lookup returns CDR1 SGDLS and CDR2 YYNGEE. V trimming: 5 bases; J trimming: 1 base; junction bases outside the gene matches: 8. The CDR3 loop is CASSQGGGPNTEAFF. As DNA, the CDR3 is TGTGCCAGCAGTCAAGGAGGGGGCCCGAACACTGAAGCTTTCTTT. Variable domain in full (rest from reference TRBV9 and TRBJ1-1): DSGVTQTPKHLITATGQRVTLRCSPRSGDLSVYWYQQSLDQGLQFLIQYYNGEERAKGNILERFSAQQFPDLHSELNLSSLELGDSALYFCASSQGGGPNTEAFFGQGTRLTVV.

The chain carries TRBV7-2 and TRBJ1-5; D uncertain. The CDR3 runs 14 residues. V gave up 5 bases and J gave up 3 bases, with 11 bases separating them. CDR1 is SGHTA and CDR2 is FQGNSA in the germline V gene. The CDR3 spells CASSEDGYNQPQHF. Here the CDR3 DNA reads TGTGCCAGCAGCGAGGACGGTTACAATCAGCCCCAGCATTTT.